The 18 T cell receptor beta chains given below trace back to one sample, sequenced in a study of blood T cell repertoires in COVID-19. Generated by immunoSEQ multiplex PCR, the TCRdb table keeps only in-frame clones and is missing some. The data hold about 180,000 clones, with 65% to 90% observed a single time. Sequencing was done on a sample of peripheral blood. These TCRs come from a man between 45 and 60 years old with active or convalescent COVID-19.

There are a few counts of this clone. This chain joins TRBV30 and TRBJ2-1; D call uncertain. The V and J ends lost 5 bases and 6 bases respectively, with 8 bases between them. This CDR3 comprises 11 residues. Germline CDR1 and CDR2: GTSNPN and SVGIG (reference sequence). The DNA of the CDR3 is TGTGCCTGGTCCCACGGCAATGAGCAGTTCTTC. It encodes CAWSHGNEQFF.

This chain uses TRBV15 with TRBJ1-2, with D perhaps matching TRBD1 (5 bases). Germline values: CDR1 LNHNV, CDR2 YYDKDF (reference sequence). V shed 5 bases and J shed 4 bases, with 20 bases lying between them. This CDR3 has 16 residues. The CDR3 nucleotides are TGTGCCACCAGCGGGGGGGGGAGCACCTCGGGCTATGGCTACACCTTC. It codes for CATSGGGSTSGYGYTF.

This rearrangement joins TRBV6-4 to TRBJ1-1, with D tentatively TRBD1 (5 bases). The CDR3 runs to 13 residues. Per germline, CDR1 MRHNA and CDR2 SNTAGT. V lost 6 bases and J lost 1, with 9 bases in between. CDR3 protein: CASRPTENTEAFF. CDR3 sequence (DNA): TGTGCCAGCAGACCGACAGAGAACACTGAAGCTTTCTTT.

CDR3 DNA sequence: TGTGCCAGCAGCGTAGGTGGAGTGCAGCCCCAGCATTTT. It specifies CASSVGGVQPQHF. The rearrangement uses TRBV9 and TRBJ1-5; D gene ambiguous. CDR3 length: 13 residues. V was pared by 0 bases and J by 7 bases, with 8 bases between. CDR1 is SGDLS, CDR2 YYNGEE, per germline.

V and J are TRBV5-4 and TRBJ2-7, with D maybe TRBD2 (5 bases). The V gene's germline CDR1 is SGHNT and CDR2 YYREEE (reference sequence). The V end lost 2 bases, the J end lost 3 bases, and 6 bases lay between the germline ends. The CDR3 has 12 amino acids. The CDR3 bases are TGTGCCAGCAGCTTCGAGGGCTACGAGCAGTACTTC. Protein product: CASSFEGYEQYF. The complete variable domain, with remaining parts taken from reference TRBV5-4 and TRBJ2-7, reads ETGVTQSPTHLIKTRGQQVTLRCSSQSGHNTVSWYQQALGQGPQFIFQYYREEENGRGNFPPRFSGLQFPNYSSELNVNALELDDSALYLCASSFEGYEQYFGPGTRLTVT.

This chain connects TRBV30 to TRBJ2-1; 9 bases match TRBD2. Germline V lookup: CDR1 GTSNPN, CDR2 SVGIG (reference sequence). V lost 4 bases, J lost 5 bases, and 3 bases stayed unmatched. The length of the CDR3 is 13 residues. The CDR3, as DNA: TGTGCCTGGAACAGCGGGAGGAACAATGAGCAGTTCTTC. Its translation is CAWNSGRNNEQFF.

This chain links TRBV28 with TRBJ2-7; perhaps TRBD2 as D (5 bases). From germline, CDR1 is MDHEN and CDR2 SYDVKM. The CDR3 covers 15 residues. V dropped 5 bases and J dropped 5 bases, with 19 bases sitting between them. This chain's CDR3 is CASSTDTSKGDEQYF. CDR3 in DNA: TGTGCCAGCAGTACCGACACATCTAAGGGAGACGAGCAGTACTTC.

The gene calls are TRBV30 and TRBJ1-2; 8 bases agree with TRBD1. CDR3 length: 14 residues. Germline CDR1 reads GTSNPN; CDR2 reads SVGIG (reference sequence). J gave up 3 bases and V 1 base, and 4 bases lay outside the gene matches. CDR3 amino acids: CAWSGQGFYYGYTF. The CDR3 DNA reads TGTGCCTGGAGTGGACAGGGGTTCTACTATGGCTACACCTTC.

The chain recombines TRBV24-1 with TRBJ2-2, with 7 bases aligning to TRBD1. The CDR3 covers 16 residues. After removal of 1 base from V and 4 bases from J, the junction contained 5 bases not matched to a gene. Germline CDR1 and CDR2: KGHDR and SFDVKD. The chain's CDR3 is CATSDLGGEGTGELFF. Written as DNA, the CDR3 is TGTGCCACCAGTGATTTAGGGGGCGAGGGCACCGGGGAGCTGTTTTTT.

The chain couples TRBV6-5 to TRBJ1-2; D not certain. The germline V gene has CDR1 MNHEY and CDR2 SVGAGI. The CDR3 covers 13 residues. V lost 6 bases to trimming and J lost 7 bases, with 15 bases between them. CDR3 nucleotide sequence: TGTGCCAGCAGCCCCGAGTCGGGTGCTGGCTACACCTTC. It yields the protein CASSPESGAGYTF.

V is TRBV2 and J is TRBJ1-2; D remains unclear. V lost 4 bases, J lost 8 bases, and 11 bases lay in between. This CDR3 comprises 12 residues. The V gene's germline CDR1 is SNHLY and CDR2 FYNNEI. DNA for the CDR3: TGTGCCAGCAGTGGGGCCTCCCGGGGCTACACCTTC. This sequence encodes CASSGASRGYTF.

CDR3 protein: CASSYSGTSDEQYF. In DNA form, the CDR3 reads TGTGCCAGCAGTTACTCCGGGACATCTGACGAGCAGTACTTC. V gene TRBV6-5 combines with J gene TRBJ2-7; TRBD1 is a possible D gene (6 bases). The germline CDR1 and CDR2 sequences are MNHEY and SVGAGI. The CDR3 contains 14 residues. The V gene lost 0 bases and the J gene lost 5 bases, with 11 bases spanning the gap.

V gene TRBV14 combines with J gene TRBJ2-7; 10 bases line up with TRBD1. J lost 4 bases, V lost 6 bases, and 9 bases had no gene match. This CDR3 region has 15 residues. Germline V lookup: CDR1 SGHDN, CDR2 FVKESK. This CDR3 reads CASSQQPGQGYEQYF. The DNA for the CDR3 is TGTGCCAGCAGTCAACAACCGGGACAGGGGTACGAGCAGTACTTC.

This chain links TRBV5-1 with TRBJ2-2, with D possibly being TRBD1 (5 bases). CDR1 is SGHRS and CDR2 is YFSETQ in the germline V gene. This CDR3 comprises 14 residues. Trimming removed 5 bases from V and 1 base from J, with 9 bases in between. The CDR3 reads CASRPTGNTGELFF. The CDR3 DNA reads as TGCGCCAGCAGACCTACAGGGAACACCGGGGAGCTGTTTTTT.

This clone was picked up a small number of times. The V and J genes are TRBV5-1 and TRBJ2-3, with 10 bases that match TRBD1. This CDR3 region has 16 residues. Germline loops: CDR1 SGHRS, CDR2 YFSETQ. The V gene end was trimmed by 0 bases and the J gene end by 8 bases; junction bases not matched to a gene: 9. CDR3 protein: CASSLAGQGTVGTQYF. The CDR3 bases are TGCGCCAGCAGCTTGGCGGGACAGGGGACCGTCGGTACGCAGTATTTT.

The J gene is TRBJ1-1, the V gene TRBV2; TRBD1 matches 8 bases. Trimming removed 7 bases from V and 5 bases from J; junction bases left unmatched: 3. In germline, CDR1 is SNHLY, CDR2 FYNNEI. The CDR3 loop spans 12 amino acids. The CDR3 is CASTHRGTEAFF. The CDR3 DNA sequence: TGTGCCAGCACCCACAGGGGGACTGAAGCTTTCTTT.

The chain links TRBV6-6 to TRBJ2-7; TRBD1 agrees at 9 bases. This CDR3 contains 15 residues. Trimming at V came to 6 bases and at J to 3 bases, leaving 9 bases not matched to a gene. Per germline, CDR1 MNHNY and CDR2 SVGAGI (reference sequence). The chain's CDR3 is CASRTGTGSHYEQYF. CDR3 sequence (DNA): TGTGCCAGCAGGACCGGGACAGGGTCTCACTACGAGCAGTACTTC.

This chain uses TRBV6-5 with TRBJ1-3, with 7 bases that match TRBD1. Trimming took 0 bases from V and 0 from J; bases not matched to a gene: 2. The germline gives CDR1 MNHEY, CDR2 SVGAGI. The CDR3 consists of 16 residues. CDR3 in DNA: TGTGCCAGCAGTTACTCCACAGGGGACTCTGGAAACACCATATATTTT. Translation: CASSYSTGDSGNTIYF.